These 8 T cell receptor beta chains share one sample of origin, sequenced in a study of T cells after yellow fever vaccination. MiXCR was run by TCRdb on the 5' RACE reads, yielding one entry per CDR3 protein. The sample has about 210,000 distinct CDR3 sequences; roughly 3.3% are singletons. The source was CD4+ T cells sorted from PBMCs, collected 10 days after the yellow fever booster vaccination. The source of these receptors is a man aged 18-30 years who received the YFV17D yellow fever vaccine.

This clonotype was seen many times. The rearrangement joins TRBV7-2 to TRBJ2-3; D uncertain. Deletions cut 5 bases from V and 5 bases from J, with 11 bases between. This CDR3 is 13 amino acids long. Germline V lookup: CDR1 SGHTA, CDR2 FQGNSA. This chain's CDR3 is CASSPALLDTQYF. The CDR3 nucleotides read TGTGCCAGCAGCCCGGCCCTTTTAGATACGCAGTATTTT.

A few counts support this clonotype. The chain is built from TRBV5-1 and TRBJ1-1; D remains unclear. This CDR3 comprises 12 residues. The germline CDR1 and CDR2 sequences are SGHRS and YFSETQ. V lost 4 bases, J lost 5 bases, and 9 bases lay in between. CDR3 residues: CASSLERTEAFF. CDR3 coding DNA: TGCGCCAGCAGCCTGGAGAGGACTGAAGCTTTCTTT.

This clonotype was observed a handful of times. This chain uses TRBV7-9 with TRBJ2-1; 8 bases match TRBD2. The ends lost 3 bases at V and 2 bases at J; junction bases unmatched: 6. Germline lookup yields CDR1 SEHNR and CDR2 FQNEAQ (reference sequence). The CDR3 loop spans 16 amino acids. The CDR3, as DNA: TGTGCCAGCAGCTTTGAGGTGCGGGGGGCCTACAATGAGCAGTTCTTC. Translated: CASSFEVRGAYNEQFF.

This clonotype was counted many times. The chain uses TRBV5-6 and TRBJ1-2; D gene ambiguous. Germline CDR1 reads SGHDT; CDR2 reads YYEEEE. CDR3 size: 13 residues. V was cut by 2 bases and J by 4 bases, with 9 bases left in between. This CDR3 reads CASSLNGPYGYTF. The DNA for the CDR3 is TGTGCCAGCAGCTTAAACGGCCCCTATGGCTACACCTTC. The variable domain in full, with the rest retrieved from reference TRBV5-6 and TRBJ1-2, is DAGVTQSPTHLIKTRGQQVTLRCSPKSGHDTVSWYQQALGQGPQFIFQYYEEEERQRGNFPDRFSGHQFPNYSSELNVNALLLGDSALYLCASSLNGPYGYTFGSGTRLTVV.

The V gene is TRBV4-2, the J gene TRBJ1-4; D call uncertain. CDR3 size: 14 residues. V lost 3 bases to trimming and J lost 0 bases, with 5 bases between them. Germline V gene data show CDR1 as LGHNA and CDR2 as YNFKEQ. The CDR3 loop is CASSQQTTNEKLFF. In DNA form, the CDR3 reads TGTGCCAGCAGCCAGCAGACAACTAATGAAAAACTGTTTTTT.

This chain connects TRBV6-5 to TRBJ2-6; D assignment may be TRBD1 or TRBD2 (6 bases each). The CDR3 length is 18 residues. The germline gives CDR1 MNHEY, CDR2 SVGAGI. The V end lost 6 bases, the J end lost 0 bases, and 18 bases lay between the germline ends. The CDR3 loop is CASRNRPGAISGANVLTF. DNA for the CDR3: TGTGCCAGCAGGAACAGGCCGGGGGCTATCTCTGGGGCCAACGTCCTGACTTTC.

This clonotype was observed many times. This sequence joins TRBV19 and TRBJ2-1; the D is unclear. Germline CDR1 and CDR2: LNHDA and SQIVND (reference sequence). Trimming took off 6 bases at V and 10 bases at J, with 10 bases between the two ends. The CDR3 totals 11 residues. CDR3 loop: CASSGLTEQFF. CDR3 bases: TGTGCCAGTAGCGGCTTGACCGAGCAGTTCTTC.

The sample holds many counts of this clonotype. The V call is TRBV5-1, the J call TRBJ2-3; D may be TRBD1 (6 bases). V lost 0 bases to trimming and J lost 1 base, with 12 bases between them. This CDR3 has 16 amino acids. The germline CDR1 and CDR2 sequences are SGHRS and YFSETQ. The CDR3 DNA reads as TGCGCCAGCAGCTTGGTGTCGTCAGGGGGCACAGATACGCAGTATTTT. This translates into CASSLVSSGGTDTQYF.